The T cell receptor (beta chain) described here comes from a study of blood T cell repertoires in COVID-19. The V end was cut by 4 bases, the J end by 2 bases, with 17 bases between. Germline loops: CDR1 SGHDT, CDR2 YYEEEE. This CDR3 has 16 amino acids. In the authors' workflow: Scientists estimated how many nucleated cells there were by amplifying reference gene primers. Assay used: immunoSEQ multiplex PCR; TCRdb lists only in-frame clones, some missing. V and J calls and clone size come straight from that table; D and trimming were deduced from the DNA. The sample contains tens of thousands of clones, roughly 76% of which appear only once.

This sequence was found in a woman in her sixties or seventies with acute or convalescent COVID-19. The sequenced sample consisted of peripheral blood. The chain combines TRBV5-6 with TRBJ2-3, with TRBD2 as a possible D gene (5 bases). CDR3 coding DNA: TGTGCCAGCAGCCTCTTGGGAGACGCGGTCACAGATACGCAGTATTTT. Translating it yields CASSLLGDAVTDTQYF.